This TCR beta chain derives from a study of T-cell reconstitution after alpha-beta-depleted transplantation in children. This clonotype has a handful of counts. Unique molecular identifiers were used in preparing the TCRbeta library. From the PCR reads, TCRdb called clonotypes with MiXCR, one entry per CDR3 protein. In the table there are around 580,000 distinct CDR3 sequences, roughly 30% of which are singletons. V trimming: 5 bases; J trimming: 3 bases; junction bases outside the gene matches: 8. CDR1 SGHVS and CDR2 FNYEAQ come from the germline V gene. There are 15 residues in the CDR3. The specimen was PBMCs, collected before TCRalphabeta/CD19-depleted stem cell transplant. The chain links TRBV7-6 to TRBJ2-5, with TRBD1 matching over 8 bases. The TCR sequence derives from a boy under two years old with Wiskott-Aldrich syndrome, due to receive a stem cell transplant. CDR3 in DNA: TGTGCCAGCAGCCCAAACCCGACAGGGGAAGAGACCCAGTACTTC. Translating gives CASSPNPTGEETQYF.